The entry below gives a single T cell receptor beta chain sequence along with its context. Its antigen is not identified. The protocol was immunoSEQ multiplex PCR, while the TCRdb copy is restricted to in-frame clones and leaves out a portion. The table records fewer than 15,000 clones, 76% of them present only once. This specimen belongs to a study of vaccination effects on CD4 cells after COVID-19. Study at large: A few convalescent patients gave early and late post-vaccination samples.

Viral peptide pool expansion of antigen-specific CD4+ T cells preceded sequencing in the ViraFEST assay. CD4+ T cell isolation took place after 10 days of culture. PCR confirmed that the person was infected with SARS-CoV-2 between March and December 2020. Participants got two doses of BNT162b2 or mRNA-1273 vaccine. Losses at the gene ends were 3 bases for V and 4 bases for J; bases not matched to a gene: 4. This CDR3 has 14 amino acids. Germline CDR1 reads SGHVS; CDR2 reads FQNEAQ. The study, taken as a whole, reports: The study enrolled few convalescent patients and sampled no early post-infection timepoints. Late post-vaccination, clones induced by infection and those induced by vaccine underwent marked clonal contraction.

The gene calls are TRBV7-8 and TRBJ2-7, with 9 positions matching TRBD2. The clonotype was recovered from a human donor who had a prior SARS-CoV-2 infection. The sequences come from CD4+ T cells from PBMCs cultured with HCoV-NL63 spike peptides, collected after COVID-19 vaccination. CDR3 protein: CASSFASGVYEQYF. The CDR3 nucleotides read TGTGCCAGCAGCTTCGCTAGCGGGGTGTACGAGCAGTACTTC.